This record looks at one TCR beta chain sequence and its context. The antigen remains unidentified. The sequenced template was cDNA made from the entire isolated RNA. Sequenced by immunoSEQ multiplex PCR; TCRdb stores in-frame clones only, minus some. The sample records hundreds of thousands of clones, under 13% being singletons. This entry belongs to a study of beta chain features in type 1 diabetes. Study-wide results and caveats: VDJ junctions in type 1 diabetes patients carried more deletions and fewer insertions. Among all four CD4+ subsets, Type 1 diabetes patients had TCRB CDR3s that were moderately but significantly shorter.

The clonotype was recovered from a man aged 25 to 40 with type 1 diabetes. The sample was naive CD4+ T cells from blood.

This chain's CDR3 is CASSQDGSPQIKRTQYF. CDR3 nucleotide sequence: TGTGCCAGCAGCCAAGACGGGTCTCCGCAGATCAAGAGGACCCAGTACTTC. The chain joins TRBV14 to TRBJ2-5, with no clear D. Germline V gene data show CDR1 as SGHDN and CDR2 as FVKESK. The CDR3 loop spans 17 amino acids. V was cut by 0 bases and J by 7 bases, with 21 bases left in between.